The 11 T cell receptor beta chains given below trace back to one sample, sequenced in a study of cytomegalovirus exposure and HLA in healthy donors. PCR was performed using 60 Vbeta and 13 Jbeta primers. TCRdb's copy holds only in-frame clones and misses some; the assay was immunoSEQ multiplex PCR. The sample yields roughly 110,000 clones, over 75% seen once. The sequenced material came from PBMCs. The receptors derive from a male donor in good health and CMV-seronegative.

This chain joins TRBV5-1 and TRBJ2-7, with TRBD2 identical over 11 bases. The CDR3 extends over 15 amino acids. The V gene's germline CDR1 is SGHRS and CDR2 YFSETQ. Trimming cost V 4 bases and J 2 bases; bases outside gene matches: 5. The CDR3 sequence is CASSITSGSTYEQYF. The CDR3 DNA follows: TGCGCCAGCAGCATCACTAGCGGGAGTACCTACGAGCAGTACTTC.

J is TRBJ2-3 and V is TRBV7-2, with D possibly TRBD1 on 5 matching bases. Deletions cut 5 bases from V and 6 bases from J, with 15 bases between. The CDR3 has 14 amino acids. The germline V gene has CDR1 SGHTA and CDR2 FQGNSA. The CDR3 region is CASSLPRAPDTQYF. CDR3 DNA sequence: TGTGCCAGCAGCCTCCCCAGGGCACCCGATACGCAGTATTTT.

The rearrangement links TRBV27 to TRBJ2-5; 10 nucleotides agree with TRBD2. V shed 2 bases, J shed 3 bases, and the junction held 6 bases outside the gene matches. The CDR3 runs 16 residues. From germline, CDR1 is MNHEY and CDR2 SMNVEV (reference sequence). The CDR3 is CASSLRSGLAEETQYF. The CDR3 DNA reads TGTGCCAGCAGTTTAAGATCAGGACTAGCGGAAGAGACCCAGTACTTC.

This chain joins TRBV6-5 and TRBJ1-2, with a weak D call TRBD1 (6 bases). The germline V and J ends were trimmed by 7 bases and 4 bases, with 13 bases remaining between them. The germline V gene has CDR1 MNHEY and CDR2 SVGAGI. The CDR3 sequence is 13 residues long. In nucleotides, the CDR3 is TGTGCCAGCACCGAGACAGGAGGCTATGGCTACACCTTC. It translates to CASTETGGYGYTF.

V usage is TRBV29-1 and J usage is TRBJ2-1; weak D call: TRBD2 (7 bases). Trimming shortened V by 8 bases and J by 1 base, and 12 bases separated the two germline ends. Germline values: CDR1 SQVTM, CDR2 ANQGSEA. The CDR3 is 13 residues long. The DNA of the CDR3 is TGCAGCTTCGAGGGGGGGTCCTACAATGAGCAGTTCTTC. Protein: CSFEGGSYNEQFF.

The V and J genes are TRBV6-1 and TRBJ2-4; D is perhaps TRBD2 (6 bases). The germline V and J ends were trimmed by 4 bases and 3 bases, with 10 bases remaining between them. CDR1 and CDR2 from the germline V gene are MNHNS and SASEGT. The CDR3 length is 14 residues. This chain's CDR3 is CASSAGGVKNIQYF. CDR3 in DNA: TGTGCCAGCAGTGCGGGCGGGGTCAAAAACATTCAGTACTTC.

The chain links TRBV4-2 to TRBJ2-7, with 11 bases that match TRBD2. The CDR3 extends over 18 amino acids. Trimming at V came to 3 bases and at J to 0 bases, leaving 10 bases not matched to a gene. CDR1 LGHNA and CDR2 YNFKEQ come from the germline V gene. The CDR3 bases are TGTGCCAGCAGCCAGGGTGAACTAGCGGGGGATAGCTCCTACGAGCAGTACTTC. Translating it yields CASSQGELAGDSSYEQYF.

The V gene is TRBV21-1, the J gene TRBJ2-7; the table names TRBD1, a call not compared with the DNA. TRBV21-1 is a documented pseudogene. The CDR3 is 15 residues long. The DNA of the CDR3 is TGTGCCAGCAGCAAAAGGACAGGGGGTCCCTACGAGCAGTACTTC. Protein product: CASSKRTGGPYEQYF.

This clone has just a few counts. Other DNA sequences in this specimen translate into the identical CDR3. The chain couples TRBV6-6 to TRBJ1-1; a possible D gene is TRBD1 (6 bases). Trimming removed 7 bases from V and 1 base from J, with 13 bases in between. From germline, CDR1 is MNHNY and CDR2 SVGAGI (reference sequence). The CDR3 is 14 amino acids. In nucleotides, the CDR3 is TGTGCCAGCACTATACAGGGTGGGAACACTGAAGCTTTCTTT. Translation: CASTIQGGNTEAFF.

The CDR3 spells CASSDGTGITDTQYF. CDR3 DNA sequence: TGTGCCAGCAGTGATGGGACAGGGATTACAGATACGCAGTATTTT. This chain uses TRBV2 with TRBJ2-3; 9 bases are a match to TRBD1. The CDR3 totals 15 residues. V lost 3 bases and J lost 3; bases outside the gene matches: 4. Germline V lookup: CDR1 SNHLY, CDR2 FYNNEI.

A few counts support this clone. The V call is TRBV21-1, the J call TRBJ2-1; the D segment call TRBD2 is taken from the table without a DNA check. TRBV21-1 is a documented pseudogene. CDR3 length equals 23 residues. The CDR3 coding sequence is TGTGCCAGCAGCAAGCTTACTGCAAAAGATCCTGTCAATGTTACGCTTGCCTACAATGAGCAGTTCTTC. This translates into CASSKLTAKDPVNVTLAYNEQFF.